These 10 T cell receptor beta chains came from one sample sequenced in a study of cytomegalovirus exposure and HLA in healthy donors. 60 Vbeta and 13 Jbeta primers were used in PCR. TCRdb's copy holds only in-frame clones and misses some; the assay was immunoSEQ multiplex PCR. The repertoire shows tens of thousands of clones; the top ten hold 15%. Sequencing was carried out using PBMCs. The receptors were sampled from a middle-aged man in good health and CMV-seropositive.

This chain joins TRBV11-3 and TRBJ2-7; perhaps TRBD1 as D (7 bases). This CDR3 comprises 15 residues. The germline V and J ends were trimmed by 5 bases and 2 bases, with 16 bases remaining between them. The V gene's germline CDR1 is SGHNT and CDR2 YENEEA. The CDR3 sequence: CASSPGGSATYEQYV. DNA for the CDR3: TGTGCCAGCAGCCCAGGGGGGAGCGCTACCTACGAGCAGTACGTC.

CDR3 nucleotide sequence: TGTGCCAGTAGCTTGACAGGGGATTTGAACACTGAAGCTTTCTTT. Translating it yields CASSLTGDLNTEAFF. The V gene is TRBV19, the J gene TRBJ1-1; 8 positions match TRBD1. The germline V gene has CDR1 LNHDA and CDR2 SQIVND (reference sequence). V trimming: 6 bases; J trimming: 0 bases; junction bases outside the gene matches: 6. CDR3 length: 15 residues.

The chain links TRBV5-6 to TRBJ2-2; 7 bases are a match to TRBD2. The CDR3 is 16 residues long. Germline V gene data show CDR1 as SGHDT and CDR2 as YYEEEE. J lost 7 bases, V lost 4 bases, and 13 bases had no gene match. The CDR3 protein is CASSPPRGGILGELFF. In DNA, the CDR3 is TGTGCCAGCAGCCCGCCTAGGGGAGGGATTCTCGGGGAGCTGTTTTTT.

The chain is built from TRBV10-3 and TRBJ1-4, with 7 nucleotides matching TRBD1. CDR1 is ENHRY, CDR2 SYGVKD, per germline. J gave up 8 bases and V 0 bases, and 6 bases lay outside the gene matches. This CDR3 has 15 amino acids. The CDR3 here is CAISESDREGEKLFF. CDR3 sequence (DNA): TGTGCCATCAGTGAGTCAGACAGGGAAGGCGAAAAACTGTTTTTT.

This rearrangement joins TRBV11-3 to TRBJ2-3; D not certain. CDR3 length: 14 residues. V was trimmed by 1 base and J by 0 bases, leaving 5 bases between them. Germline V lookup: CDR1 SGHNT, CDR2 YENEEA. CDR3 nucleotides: TGTGCCAGCAGCTTAGCCCCTAGCACAGATACGCAGTATTTT. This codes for CASSLAPSTDTQYF.

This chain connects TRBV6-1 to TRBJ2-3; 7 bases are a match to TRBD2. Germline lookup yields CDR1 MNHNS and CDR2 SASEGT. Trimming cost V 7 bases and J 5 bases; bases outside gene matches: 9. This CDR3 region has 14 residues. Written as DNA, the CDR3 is TGTGCCAGCAAGCTGGGAGGGCCGGGAGATACGCAGTATTTT. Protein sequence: CASKLGGPGDTQYF.

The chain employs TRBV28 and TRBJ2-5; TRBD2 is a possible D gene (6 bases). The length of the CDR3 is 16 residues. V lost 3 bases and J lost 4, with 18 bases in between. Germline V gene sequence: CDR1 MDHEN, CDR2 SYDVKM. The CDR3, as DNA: TGTGCCAGCAGTTTTCTCGGGGGAGTGGAGGGAGAGACCCAGTACTTC. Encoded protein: CASSFLGGVEGETQYF.

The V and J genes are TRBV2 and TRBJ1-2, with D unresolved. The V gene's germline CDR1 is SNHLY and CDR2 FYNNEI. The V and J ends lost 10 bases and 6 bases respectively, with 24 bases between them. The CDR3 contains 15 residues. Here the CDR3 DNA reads TGTGCCACGGACCCCGGCCAGACCGGGGTGGATGGCTACACCTTC. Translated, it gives CATDPGQTGVDGYTF. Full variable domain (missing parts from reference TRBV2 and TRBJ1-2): EPEVTQTPSHQVTQMGQEVILRCVPISNHLYFYWYRQILGQKVEFLVSFYNNEISEKSEIFDDQFSVERPDGSNFTLKIRSTKLEDSAMYFCATDPGQTGVDGYTFGSGTRLTVV.

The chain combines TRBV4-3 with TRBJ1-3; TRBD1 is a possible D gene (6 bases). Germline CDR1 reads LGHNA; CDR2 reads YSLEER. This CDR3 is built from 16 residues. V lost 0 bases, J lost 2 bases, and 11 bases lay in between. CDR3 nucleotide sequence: TGCGCCAGCAGCCAAGATATAGGGACAACTGGAAACACCATATATTTT. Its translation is CASSQDIGTTGNTIYF.

CDR3 sequence (DNA): TGTGCCACCAGCAGAGATCCCACTCATCCCGTATCCCACAATGAGCAGTTCTTC. Encoded protein: CATSRDPTHPVSHNEQFF. This chain links TRBV15 with TRBJ2-1, with no clear D. Trimming took 0 bases from V and 5 from J, leaving 20 bases between them. The CDR3 has 18 amino acids. Looked up from germline, CDR1 is LNHNV and CDR2 is YYDKDF (reference sequence). Full variable domain (outside the CDR3, taken from reference TRBV15 and TRBJ2-1): DAMVIQNPRYQVTQFGKPVTLSCSQTLNHNVMYWYQQKSSQAPKLLFHYYDKDFNNEADTPDNFQSRRPNTSFCFLDIRSPGLGDTAMYLCATSRDPTHPVSHNEQFFGPGTRLTVL.